One sample yielded the 11 T cell receptor beta chains listed below, sequenced in a study of T cells in Graves' hyperthyroidism and ophthalmopathy. Using RNA transcripts as the source, TCR beta CDR3 regions were amplified. The TCR CDR3 first-round RT-PCR relied on the HTBI primer set. TCRdb re-derived calls from the multiplex PCR reads in MiXCR, one entry per CDR3 protein. The data contain 250,000 or so distinct CDR3 sequences, about 17% of them singletons. The specimen was blood. These receptors all stem from a young woman with Graves' ophthalmopathy.

This clonotype was picked up many times. The chain is built from TRBV20-1 and TRBJ1-3; no clear D. Trimming pared 2 bases from V and 4 bases from J, leaving 12 bases between. Germline lookup yields CDR1 DFQATT and CDR2 SNEGSKA (reference sequence). The CDR3 consists of 14 residues. CDR3 amino acids: CSARSPKQGNTIYF. The DNA for the CDR3 is TGCAGTGCTAGATCTCCCAAACAGGGAAACACCATATATTTT.

This rearrangement joins TRBV12-3 or TRBV12-4 to TRBJ2-7; 8 bases align to TRBD1. The junction had 11 bases not matched to a gene; V was cut back by 7 bases and J by 3 bases. CDR3 length: 15 residues. The CDR3 loop reads CASNQPGTGLYEQYF. CDR3 DNA: TGTGCCAGCAATCAACCAGGGACAGGCCTCTACGAGCAGTACTTC.

This clonotype occurred many times. The J gene is TRBJ1-2, the V gene TRBV28; D remains unclear. This CDR3 is 13 amino acids long. Trimming shortened V by 5 bases and J by 4 bases, and 11 bases separated the two germline ends. The germline V gene encodes CDR1 MDHEN and CDR2 SYDVKM. CDR3 in amino acids: CASSITNGYGYTF. The DNA for the CDR3 is TGTGCCAGCAGTATTACTAATGGCTATGGCTACACCTTC.

In this sample, this clonotype turned up many times. The chain joins TRBV3-1 to TRBJ2-7; TRBD2 matches 12 bases. Germline V gives CDR1 LGHDT, CDR2 YNNKEL (reference sequence). V shed 6 bases and J 4 bases; nucleotides not matched to a gene: 10. The CDR3 has 16 residues. CDR3 residues: CASSRGLAGSTYEQYF. CDR3 nucleotides: TGTGCCAGCAGTCGGGGACTAGCGGGTAGTACGTACGAGCAGTACTTC.

This clonotype has a count of ten or more. This sequence joins TRBV12-3 or TRBV12-4 and TRBJ2-1; D ambiguous. With 3 bases removed from V and 9 bases from J, the gap between germline ends came to 9 bases. The CDR3 loop spans 12 amino acids. CDR3: CASSLWATEQFF. The CDR3 nucleotides are TGTGCCAGCAGTTTGTGGGCAACTGAGCAGTTCTTC.

In the case of this clonotype: A clone one base away is much larger, so this may be a read error. The chain carries TRBV11-2 and TRBJ2-1, with 11 positions matching TRBD2. This CDR3 is built from 14 residues. Germline V lookup: CDR1 SGHAT, CDR2 FQNNGV. The V and J ends lost 5 bases and 10 bases, in that order; junction bases with no gene match: 7. CDR3 nucleotide sequence: TGTGCCAGCAGCCGACTAGCGGGACTTAGCGAGCAGTTCTTC. Translation: CASSRLAGLSEQFF.

This clonotype has at least ten counts. This chain connects TRBV27 to TRBJ2-7; TRBD1 matches at 9 bases. J was trimmed by 5 bases and V by 9 bases; bases with no gene match: 11. CDR1 and CDR2 (germline): MNHEY, SMNVEV (reference sequence). The CDR3 covers 14 residues. The CDR3 loop is CASSSRDRENEQYF. Written as DNA, the CDR3 is TGTGCCAGTTCGTCGCGGGACAGGGAAAACGAGCAGTACTTC.

This clonotype occurred many times. This chain connects TRBV20-1 to TRBJ2-7; TRBD2 agrees at 8 bases. Trimming removed 3 bases from V and 5 bases from J; junction bases left unmatched: 15. Germline CDR1 reads DFQATT; CDR2 reads SNEGSKA (reference sequence). The CDR3 contains 16 residues. In DNA form, the CDR3 reads TGCAGTGCTAGGGGGATAGCGGGAACCGGTGGCCACGAGCAGTACTTC. Its protein product is CSARGIAGTGGHEQYF.

This clonotype was seen a handful of times. The chain is built from TRBV6-1 and TRBJ1-5, with D possibly TRBD1 on 6 matching bases. V was pared by 5 bases and J by 3 bases, with 8 bases between. There are 13 residues in the CDR3. Germline V CDR1 and CDR2: MNHNS, SASEGT. This CDR3 is CASSSGANQPQHF. CDR3 coding DNA: TGTGCCAGCAGTTCAGGGGCCAATCAGCCCCAGCATTTT.

The V and J genes are TRBV6-1 and TRBJ2-1; TRBD2 matches 13 bases. The CDR3 is 16 residues long. With 7 bases clipped from V and 9 bases from J, the junction kept 12 bases outside the gene matches. CDR1 MNHNS and CDR2 SASEGT come from the germline V gene. DNA of the CDR3: TGTGCCAGCACTCCAACCGGGACTAGCGGGATGAGTGAGCAGTTCTTC. It translates to CASTPTGTSGMSEQFF.

This clonotype appeared many times. This rearrangement joins TRBV2 to TRBJ1-1; D possibly corresponds to TRBD1 (6 bases). This CDR3 is 15 amino acids long. The germline V gene encodes CDR1 SNHLY and CDR2 FYNNEI. V was clipped by 2 bases and J by 2 bases, with 12 bases between them. CDR3 sequence reads: CASSEYGQPNTEAFF. Written as DNA, the CDR3 is TGTGCCAGCAGTGAATACGGACAGCCAAACACTGAAGCTTTCTTT.